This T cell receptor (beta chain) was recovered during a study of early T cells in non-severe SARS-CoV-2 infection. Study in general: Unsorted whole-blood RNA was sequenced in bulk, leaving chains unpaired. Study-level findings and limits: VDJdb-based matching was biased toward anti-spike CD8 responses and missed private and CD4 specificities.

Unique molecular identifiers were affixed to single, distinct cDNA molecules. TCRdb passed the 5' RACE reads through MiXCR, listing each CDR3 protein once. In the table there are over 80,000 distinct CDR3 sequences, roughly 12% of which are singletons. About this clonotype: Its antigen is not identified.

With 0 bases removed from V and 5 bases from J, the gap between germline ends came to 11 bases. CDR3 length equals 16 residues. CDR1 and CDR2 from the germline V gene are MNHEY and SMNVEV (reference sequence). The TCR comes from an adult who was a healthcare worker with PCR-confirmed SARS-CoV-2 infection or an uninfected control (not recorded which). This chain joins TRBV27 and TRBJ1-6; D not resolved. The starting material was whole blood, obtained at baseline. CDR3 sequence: CASSLSRRGDNSPLHF. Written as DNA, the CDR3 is TGTGCCAGCAGTTTATCAAGGCGCGGGGATAATTCACCCCTCCACTTT.